One sample yielded the 13 T cell receptor beta chains listed below, sequenced in a study of T cells in localized non-small cell lung cancer. Profiled with immunoSEQ multiplex PCR; TCRdb holds only in-frame clones, not every one. The data contain 72,000 or so clones, 86% of them seen just once; the ten biggest clones take up roughly a fifth. This sample comprised peripheral blood, obtained before any cancer treatment. The receptors stem from a male donor aged 60 or older with stage III squamous cell lung carcinoma.

The CDR3 loop reads CASSYYQASNQPQHF. DNA of the CDR3: TGTGCCAGCAGTTACTACCAGGCTAGCAATCAGCCCCAGCATTTT. The rearrangement uses TRBV6-5 and TRBJ1-5; D remains unclear. From germline, CDR1 is MNHEY and CDR2 SVGAGI. The CDR3 is 15 residues long. V lost 1 base and J 0 bases, leaving 7 bases between the germline ends.

The chain employs TRBV11-2 and TRBJ1-4, with D maybe TRBD1 (6 bases). Germline CDR1 and CDR2: SGHAT and FQNNGV. The germline V and J ends were trimmed by 5 bases and 3 bases, with 13 bases remaining between them. The CDR3 loop spans 15 amino acids. For the CDR3, the DNA is TGTGCCAGCAGCGCGCCGGGGGCAGCTAATGAAAAACTGTTTTTT. Translated, it gives CASSAPGAANEKLFF.

The chain links TRBV6-1 to TRBJ1-4; tentative D call: TRBD1 (5 bases). Germline lookup yields CDR1 MNHNS and CDR2 SASEGT. Trimming pared 7 bases from V and 8 bases from J, leaving 14 bases between. The CDR3 is 13 amino acids. The CDR3 spells CASKAGSREKLFF. Here the CDR3 DNA reads TGTGCCAGCAAAGCAGGGTCAAGGGAAAAACTGTTTTTT.

The rearrangement links TRBV4-3 to TRBJ2-2, with 9 positions matching TRBD1. V shed 0 bases, J shed 5 bases, and the junction held 1 base outside the gene matches. CDR1 and CDR2 (germline): LGHNA, YSLEER. The CDR3 runs 15 residues. CDR3 nucleotides: TGCGCCAGCAGCCAAGAGGACAGGGGAACCGGGGAGCTGTTTTTT. The encoded protein is CASSQEDRGTGELFF.

The genes are TRBV29-1 and TRBJ2-2, with 10 bases identical to TRBD1. Unmatched junction bases numbered 5, after V lost 6 bases and J lost 4 bases. CDR1 and CDR2 from the germline V gene are SQVTM and ANQGSEA. CDR3 length: 14 residues. The CDR3, as DNA: TGCAGCGTGAAGGGACAGGGGACCACCGGGGAGCTGTTTTTT. Its translation: CSVKGQGTTGELFF.

The chain is built from TRBV6-5 and TRBJ1-3; D is undetermined. This CDR3 has 12 amino acids. Germline lookup yields CDR1 MNHEY and CDR2 SVGAGI. Between the trimmed V and J ends, which lost 10 bases and 4 bases, there was a span of 11 bases. DNA of the CDR3: TGTGCCACTAAAATGGCAGGAAACACCATATATTTT. As protein: CATKMAGNTIYF.

The V call is TRBV25-1, the J call TRBJ1-4; 9 nucleotides line up with TRBD1. The V gene's germline CDR1 is MGHDK and CDR2 SYGVNS. V shed 4 bases, J shed 6 bases, and the junction held 6 bases outside the gene matches. The length of the CDR3 is 15 residues. The chain's CDR3 is CASSALQGADEKLFF. Written as DNA, the CDR3 is TGTGCCAGCAGTGCCCTACAGGGGGCGGATGAAAAACTGTTTTTT.

This chain uses TRBV25-1 with TRBJ1-5, with 9 bases lining up with TRBD1. This CDR3 has 16 amino acids. After removal of 3 bases from V and 4 bases from J, the junction contained 7 bases not matched to a gene. The V gene's germline CDR1 is MGHDK and CDR2 SYGVNS. CDR3 bases: TGTGCCAGCAGTGATGGGACAGGGTTGTGGAATCAGCCCCAGCATTTT. Amino acids: CASSDGTGLWNQPQHF.

The J gene is TRBJ1-2, the V gene TRBV19; D is undetermined. Trimming pared 5 bases from V and 2 bases from J, leaving 12 bases between. The CDR3 is made up of 14 amino acids. The germline gives CDR1 LNHDA, CDR2 SQIVND (reference sequence). The CDR3: CASSPGSRNYGYTF. Here the CDR3 DNA reads TGTGCCAGTAGTCCCGGGAGTAGAAACTATGGCTACACCTTC.

The rearrangement uses TRBV5-4 and TRBJ2-1; tentatively, D is TRBD2 (5 bases). This CDR3 region has 14 residues. Deletions cut 3 bases from V and 0 bases from J, with 7 bases between. The germline CDR1 and CDR2 sequences are SGHNT and YYREEE (reference sequence). The CDR3 DNA reads as TGTGCCAGCAGCTCTGGGAGCTCCTACAATGAGCAGTTCTTC. As protein: CASSSGSSYNEQFF.

The chain has TRBV27 and TRBJ2-1; D may be TRBD2 (6 bases). Germline loops: CDR1 MNHEY, CDR2 SMNVEV (reference sequence). CDR3 length: 15 residues. V lost 3 bases and J lost 7, with 16 bases in between. The CDR3 coding sequence is TGTGCCAGCAGTTTCGCGGGACTTGTTGGGAATGAGCAGTTCTTC. Translated, it gives CASSFAGLVGNEQFF.

V usage is TRBV7-9 and J usage is TRBJ1-2; no reliable D call. The CDR3 sequence is 13 residues long. Trimming took off 2 bases at V and 4 bases at J, with 8 bases between the two ends. CDR1 SEHNR and CDR2 FQNEAQ come from the germline V gene (reference sequence). The CDR3 DNA follows: TGTGCCAGCAGCTTAAGGCTGATCTATGGCTACACCTTC. Translated, it gives CASSLRLIYGYTF.

This clone was counted a single time. This rearrangement joins TRBV25-1 to TRBJ1-5; a weak D match, TRBD1 (5 bases). The ends were cut back, 0 bases at V and 3 bases at J, with 12 bases in the middle. CDR3 length: 16 residues. Germline CDR1 is MGHDK and CDR2 is SYGVNS. The CDR3 nucleotides read TGTGCCAGCAGTGAATATGGGGGAACCTTCAATCAGCCCCAGCATTTT. This translates into CASSEYGGTFNQPQHF.